This TCR beta chain stems from a study of PD-1 blockade in classical Hodgkin lymphoma (dated by TCRdb to 2019 to 2021). General notes on the study: Nivolumab dosing was 3 mg/kg intravenously every 2 weeks, continuing until either disease progression or unacceptable toxicity. The study used TCR beta sequencing and CyTOF to define a peripheral blood immune signature of response to PD-1 blockade in classical Hodgkin lymphoma.

Genomic DNA was isolated using the Qiagen DNeasy kit from unsorted PBMCs as well as from negatively selected CD4+ and CD8+ fractions. TCR beta CDR3 regions were subjected to amplification by immunoSEQ multiplex PCR with primers that anneal to V and J segments. A synthetic immune receptor repertoire was used to minimize amplification bias, and remaining bias was computationally removed after sequencing. The published analysis was carried out like this. Repertoire diversity was quantified as the Shannon entropy index using custom Python scripts. Unsorted, CD4+ and CD8+ repertoires were analyzed separately, except for combined analyses in which CD4+ and CD8+ sequences were merged in silico. Clonal expansion was defined as at least a 2-fold frequency increase after treatment relative to C1D1, with a pseudocount of 0.5 for undetected baseline clones. Singleton clones were defined as clones with 0 or 1 copy at C1D1, and non-singleton clones were defined as clones with 2 or more copies. Clones expanded in unsorted samples were annotated as CD4+, CD8+ or unknown by matching protein sequences in sorted samples from the same patient. Wilcoxon tests were applied to paired samples to test diversity changes from C1D1 to C4D1. Not all clones reach the TCRdb copy of this immuneACCESS table, which keeps in-frame sequences only. Checked studies attribute under half of the gap to unresolved V genes and leave the rest unexplained. The DNA was the basis for D and trimming; V, J and clone size are from that table. A total of just under 45,000 clones appear in this sample, roughly 65% of them only once. Approximately 2.8% of the sample lies in the top ten.

CDR1 SGHVS and CDR2 FQNEAQ were looked up in the germline V gene. V is pared back by 1 base and J by 0 bases, with 8 bases lying between the germline termini. Measured from the cysteine to the phenylalanine, the CDR3 is 15 residues long. The kept DNA is CDR3 alone, 45 bases in frame from the first base. Read against the paper, the sample's time point label means: cycle 4 day 1 (C4D1), after more than five weeks of nivolumab. Every trial patient had relapsed after autologous stem cell transplantation, and cohorts A, B and C differed in prior brentuximab vedotin exposure. The trial cohort included 56 patients with relapsed/refractory classical Hodgkin lymphoma, and each patient had a best overall response of complete response, partial response or progressive disease. Single-agent nivolumab was administered to trial patients in the multi-cohort phase II CheckMate 205 trial. An independent review committee assessed best overall response using the 2007 International Working Group response criteria. PBMCs from the trial were collected at three points: immediately before nivolumab initiation (C1D1), and during therapy at cycle 2 day 1 and cycle 4 day 1. Peripheral blood was collected in 8 mL Vacutainer Cell Preparation Tubes, from which PBMCs were isolated by centrifugation and then cryopreserved.

Overall study outcomes, separate from this receptor: Among trial patients, those achieving complete response had baseline diversity similar to that of newly diagnosed patients, while diversity was significantly lower in partial responders and progressors. The study was restricted to a single clinical trial cohort, and the causes of repertoire differences, possibly disease activity or prior therapy, were left undefined. A significant rise by C4D1 was seen in CD4+ but not CD8+ TCR diversity (p=0.0027 vs p=0.16), with the rise being most apparent in complete responders (p=0.02). Newly diagnosed patients were reported to have lower baseline TCR diversity than healthy donors, and relapsed/refractory patients were reported to have lower baseline TCR diversity still. Patients starting nivolumab less than 1 year after ASCT had lower diversity and were excluded from later analyses to avoid confounding by immune reconstitution.

As to this clone: Its antigen has not been determined. Base qualities are not recorded, but no much larger clone differs from it by a single base.

The material was peripheral blood mononuclear cells (PBMCs), obtained before the fourth cycle of nivolumab. The sequence links TRBV7-8 to TRBJ2-3; TRBD1 is perhaps the D gene, given 6 matching bases. The TCR originated in a human donor with classical Hodgkin lymphoma. CDR3 region: CASSLEDSSTDTQYF. The DNA reads as follows: TGTGCCAGCAGCTTAGAGGACAGCAGCACAGATACGCAGTATTTT.